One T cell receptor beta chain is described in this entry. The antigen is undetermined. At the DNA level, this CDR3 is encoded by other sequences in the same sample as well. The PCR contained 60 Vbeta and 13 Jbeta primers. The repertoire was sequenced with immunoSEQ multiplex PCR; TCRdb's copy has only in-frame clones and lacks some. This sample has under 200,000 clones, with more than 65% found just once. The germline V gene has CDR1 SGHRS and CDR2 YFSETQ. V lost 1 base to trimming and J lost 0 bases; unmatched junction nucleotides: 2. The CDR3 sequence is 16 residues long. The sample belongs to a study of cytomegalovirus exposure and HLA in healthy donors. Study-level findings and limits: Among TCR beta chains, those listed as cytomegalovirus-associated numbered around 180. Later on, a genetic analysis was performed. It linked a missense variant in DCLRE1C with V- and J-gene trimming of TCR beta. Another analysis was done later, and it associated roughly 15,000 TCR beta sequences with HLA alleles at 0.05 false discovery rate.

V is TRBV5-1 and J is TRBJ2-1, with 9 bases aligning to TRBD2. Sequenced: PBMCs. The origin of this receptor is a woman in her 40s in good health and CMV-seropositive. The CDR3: CASSLSSGSSYNEQFF. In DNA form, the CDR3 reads TGCGCCAGCAGCTTGAGTAGCGGGAGCTCCTACAATGAGCAGTTCTTC.